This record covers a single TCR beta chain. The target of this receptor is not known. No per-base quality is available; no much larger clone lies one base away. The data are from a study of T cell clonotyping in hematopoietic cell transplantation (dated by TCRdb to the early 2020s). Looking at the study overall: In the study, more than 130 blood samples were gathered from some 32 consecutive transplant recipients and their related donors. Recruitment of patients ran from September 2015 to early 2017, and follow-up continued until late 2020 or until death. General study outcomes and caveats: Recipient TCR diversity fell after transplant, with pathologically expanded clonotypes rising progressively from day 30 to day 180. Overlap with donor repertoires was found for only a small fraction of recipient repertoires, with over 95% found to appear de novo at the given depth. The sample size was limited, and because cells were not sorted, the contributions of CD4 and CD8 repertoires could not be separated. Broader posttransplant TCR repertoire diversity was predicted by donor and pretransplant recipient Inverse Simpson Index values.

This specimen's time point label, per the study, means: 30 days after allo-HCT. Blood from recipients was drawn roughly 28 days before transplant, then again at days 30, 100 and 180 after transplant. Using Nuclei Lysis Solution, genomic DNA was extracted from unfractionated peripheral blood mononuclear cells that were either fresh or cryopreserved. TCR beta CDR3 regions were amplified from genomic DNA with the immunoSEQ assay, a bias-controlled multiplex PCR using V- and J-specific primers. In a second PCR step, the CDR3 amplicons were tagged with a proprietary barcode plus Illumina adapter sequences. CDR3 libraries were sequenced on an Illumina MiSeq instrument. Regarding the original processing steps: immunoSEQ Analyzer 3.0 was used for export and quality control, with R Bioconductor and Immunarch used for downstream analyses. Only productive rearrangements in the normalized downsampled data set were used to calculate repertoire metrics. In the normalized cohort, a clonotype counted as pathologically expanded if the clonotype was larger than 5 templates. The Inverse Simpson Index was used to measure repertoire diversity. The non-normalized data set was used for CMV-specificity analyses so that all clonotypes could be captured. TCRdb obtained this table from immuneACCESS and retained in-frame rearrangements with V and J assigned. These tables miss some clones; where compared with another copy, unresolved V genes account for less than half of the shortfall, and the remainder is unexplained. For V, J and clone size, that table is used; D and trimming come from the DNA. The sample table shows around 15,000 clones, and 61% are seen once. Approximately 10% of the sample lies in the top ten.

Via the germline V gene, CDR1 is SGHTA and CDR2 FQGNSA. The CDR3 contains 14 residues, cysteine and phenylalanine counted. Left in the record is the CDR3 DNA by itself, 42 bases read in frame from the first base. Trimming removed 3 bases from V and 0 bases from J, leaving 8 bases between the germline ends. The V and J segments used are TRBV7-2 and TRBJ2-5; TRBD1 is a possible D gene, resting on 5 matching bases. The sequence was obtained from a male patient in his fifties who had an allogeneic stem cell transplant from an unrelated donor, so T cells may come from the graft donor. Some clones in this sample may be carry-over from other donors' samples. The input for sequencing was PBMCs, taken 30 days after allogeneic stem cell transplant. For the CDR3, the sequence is CASSFIGDQETQYF. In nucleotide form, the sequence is TGTGCCAGCAGCTTTATAGGGGACCAAGAGACCCAGTACTTC.